This T cell receptor beta chain is from a study of blood T cell repertoires in COVID-19. Study-wide background: Spain, Italy and the United States supplied samples that represented acute and convalescent COVID-19.

The CDR3 totals 15 residues. Trimming cost V 4 bases and J 2 bases, with 12 bases left between them. Germline CDR1 reads SGHDT; CDR2 reads YYEEEE. All enrollees were about 18 to 95 years old and from about 24 US areas. Authors' data handling: Estimation of nucleated cell counts relied on the amplification of reference gene primers. The assay was immunoSEQ multiplex PCR, and TCRdb's table has in-frame clones only and misses some. V and J calls and clone size are copied from that table; D and trimming were computed from the DNA. The sample shows fewer than 450,000 clones, about 88% of them seen only once.

Sequenced: PBMCs or T cells enriched from blood (not recorded which). The chain is built from TRBV5-6 and TRBJ2-2; D is possibly TRBD2 (6 bases). The sequence was collected from a young woman who had recovered from COVID-19. CDR3 protein: CASSPEAGNTGELFF. CDR3 nucleotide sequence: TGTGCCAGCAGCCCGGAGGCGGGAAACACCGGGGAGCTGTTTTTT.